This TCR beta chain was profiled in a study of radiotherapy plus CTLA-4 blockade in lung cancer. Across the whole study: Among patients, over 15% showed objective responses, and approximately 30% had disease control. Findings of the study overall: Early blood T cell clone changes and increased post-radiation serum interferon-beta were reportedly the strongest response predictors. Radiotherapy plus ipilimumab was followed by expansion in blood of tumor-derived TCR clones.

Regarding this clone: Its specificity is not known. Its ends do not fully match the called genes, so a read error is possible.

Only in-frame clones appear in the TCRdb table, and some are missing; sequencing was by immunoSEQ multiplex PCR. This sample has fewer than 150,000 clones, with about four fifths found just once. The sequencing here drew on peripheral blood, taken from a patient treated with radiotherapy plus ipilimumab. This clonotype originated in a human donor with non-small cell lung cancer who had a partial response to radiotherapy plus ipilimumab.

The CDR3 region has the DNA TGTGCCAGCTCACCTATCCCCCAAGAGATCCAGTACTTC. This codes for CASSPIPQEIQYF. The gene calls are TRBV18 and TRBJ2-5; no reliable D call. Looked up from germline, CDR1 is KGHSH and CDR2 is LQKENI. This CDR3 spans 13 amino acids. The complete variable domain, with remaining parts taken from reference TRBV18 and TRBJ2-5, reads NAGVMQNPRHLVRRRGQEARLRCSPMKGHSHVYWYRQLPEEGLKFMVYLQKENIIDESGMPKERFSAEFPKEGPSILRIQQVVRGDSAAYFCASSPIPQEIQYFGPGTRLLVL.